This T cell receptor beta chain originates from a study of blood T cell repertoires in COVID-19. In the study overall: Specimens from acute and convalescent COVID-19 originated in the United States, Italy and Spain. PBMCs, B-cell-depleted T cells, or T cells were the source of the cDNA or gDNA that made up the material.

This clone was counted only a few times. Trimming stripped 3 bases from V and 5 bases from J, with 14 bases between. The CDR3 is made up of 15 amino acids. Germline V gives CDR1 LNHDA, CDR2 SQIVND (reference sequence). Original methodology: Estimates of nucleated cell counts were drawn from the amplification of reference gene primers. The method was immunoSEQ multiplex PCR; TCRdb's version includes in-frame clones alone and lacks a portion of them. V and J calls and clone size come straight from that table; D and trimming were deduced from the DNA. Found here are about 85,000 clones, 70% to 90% of them singletons; the top ten hold roughly 5%.

This sequence was found in a man in his fifties or sixties with acute or convalescent COVID-19. Sequencing used peripheral blood. V is TRBV19 and J is TRBJ1-5; tentatively, D is TRBD1 (5 bases). This CDR3 is CASSMGGTGYQPQHF. CDR3 nucleotide sequence: TGTGCCAGTAGTATGGGGGGAACAGGATATCAGCCCCAGCATTTT.